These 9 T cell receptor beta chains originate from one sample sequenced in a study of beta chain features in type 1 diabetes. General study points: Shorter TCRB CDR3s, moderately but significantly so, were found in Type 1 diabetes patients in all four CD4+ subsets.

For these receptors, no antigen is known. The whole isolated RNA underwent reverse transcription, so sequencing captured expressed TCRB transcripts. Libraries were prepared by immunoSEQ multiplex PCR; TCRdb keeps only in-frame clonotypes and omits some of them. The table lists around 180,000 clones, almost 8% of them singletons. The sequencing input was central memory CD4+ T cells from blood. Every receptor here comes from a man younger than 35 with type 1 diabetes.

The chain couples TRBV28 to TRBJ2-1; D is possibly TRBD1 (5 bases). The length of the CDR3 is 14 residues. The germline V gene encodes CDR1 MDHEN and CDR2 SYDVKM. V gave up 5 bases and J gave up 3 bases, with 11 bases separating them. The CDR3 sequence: CASSTTVDYNEQFF. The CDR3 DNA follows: TGTGCCAGCAGTACGACAGTGGACTACAATGAGCAGTTCTTC. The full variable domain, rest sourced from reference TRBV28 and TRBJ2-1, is DVKVTQSSRYLVKRTGEKVFLECVQDMDHENMFWYRQDPGLGLRLIYFSYDVKMKEKGDIPEGYSVSREKKERFSLILESASTNQTSMYLCASSTTVDYNEQFFGPGTRLTVL.

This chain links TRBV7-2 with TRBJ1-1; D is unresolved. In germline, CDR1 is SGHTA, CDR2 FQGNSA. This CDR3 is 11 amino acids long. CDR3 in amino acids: CVTTSRTEAFF. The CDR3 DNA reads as TGTGTCACGACGTCGCGGACTGAAGCTTTCTTT.

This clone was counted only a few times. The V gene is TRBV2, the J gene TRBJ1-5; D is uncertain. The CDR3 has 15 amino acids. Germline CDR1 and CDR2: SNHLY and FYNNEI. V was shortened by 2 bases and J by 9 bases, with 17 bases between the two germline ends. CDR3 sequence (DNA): TGTGCCAGCAGTGAAATAGGAGCCTCCCGGGGGCCCCAGCATTTT. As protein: CASSEIGASRGPQHF.

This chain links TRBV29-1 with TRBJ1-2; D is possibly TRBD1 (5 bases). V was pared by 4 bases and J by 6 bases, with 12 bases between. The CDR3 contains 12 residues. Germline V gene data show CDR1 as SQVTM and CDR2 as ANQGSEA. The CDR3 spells CSVGRRGHGYTF. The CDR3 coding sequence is TGCAGCGTTGGGAGGCGGGGACATGGCTACACCTTC.

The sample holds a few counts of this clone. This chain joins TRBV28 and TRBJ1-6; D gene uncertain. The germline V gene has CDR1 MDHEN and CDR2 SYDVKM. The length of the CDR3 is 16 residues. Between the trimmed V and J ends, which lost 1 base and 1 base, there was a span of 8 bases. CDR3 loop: CASSLYSGSYNSPLHF. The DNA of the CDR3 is TGTGCCAGCAGTTTATATTCGGGGTCCTATAATTCACCCCTCCACTTT.

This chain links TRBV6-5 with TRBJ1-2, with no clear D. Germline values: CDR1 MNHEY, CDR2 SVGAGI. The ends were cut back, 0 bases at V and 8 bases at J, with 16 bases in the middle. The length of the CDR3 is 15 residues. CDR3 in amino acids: CASSYSRDAPEGYTF. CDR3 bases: TGTGCCAGCAGTTACTCTCGCGACGCCCCGGAGGGCTACACCTTC.

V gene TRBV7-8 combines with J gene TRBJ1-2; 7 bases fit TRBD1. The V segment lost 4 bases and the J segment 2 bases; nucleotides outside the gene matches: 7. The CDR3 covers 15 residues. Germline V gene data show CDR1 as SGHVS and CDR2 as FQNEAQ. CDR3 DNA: TGTGCCAGCAGCTACACAGGGGCTTTGAACTATGGCTACACCTTC. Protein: CASSYTGALNYGYTF. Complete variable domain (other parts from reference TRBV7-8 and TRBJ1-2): GAGVSQSPRYKVAKRGQDVALRCDPISGHVSLFWYQQALGQGPEFLTYFQNEAQLDKSGLPSDRFFAERPEGSVSTLKIQRTQQEDSAVYLCASSYTGALNYGYTFGSGTRLTVV.

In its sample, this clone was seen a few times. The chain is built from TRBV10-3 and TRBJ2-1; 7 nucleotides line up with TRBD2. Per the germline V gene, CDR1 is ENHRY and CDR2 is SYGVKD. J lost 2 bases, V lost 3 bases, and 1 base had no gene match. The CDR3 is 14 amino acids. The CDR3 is CAISESGAYNEQFF. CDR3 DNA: TGTGCCATCAGTGAAAGCGGGGCCTACAATGAGCAGTTCTTC.

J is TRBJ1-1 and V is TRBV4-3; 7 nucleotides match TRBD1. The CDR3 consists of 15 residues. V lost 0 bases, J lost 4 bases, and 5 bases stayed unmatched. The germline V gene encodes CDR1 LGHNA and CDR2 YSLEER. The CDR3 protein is CASSQDSTGTTEAFF. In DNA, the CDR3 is TGCGCCAGCAGCCAAGATTCGACAGGGACCACTGAAGCTTTCTTT.